The entry below gives a single TCR beta chain sequence along with its context. The germline V gene has CDR1 KGHSH and CDR2 LQKENI. The germline V and J ends were trimmed by 0 bases and 2 bases, with 8 bases remaining between them. The CDR3 has 14 residues. Generated by immunoSEQ multiplex PCR, the TCRdb table keeps only in-frame clones and is missing some. The sample gives about 4,000 clones, just over 85% of which show up once; about 4% is in the top ten. The sample belongs to a study of immune evolution from preneoplasia to lung adenocarcinoma. This TCR was sampled from a donor aged 70 or older with lung adenocarcinoma. Specimen: FFPE minimally invasive lung adenocarcinoma tissue. The chain employs TRBV18 and TRBJ2-7, with unresolved D. CDR3 residues: CASSPPGRTYEQYF. Here the CDR3 DNA reads TGTGCCAGCTCACCACCGGGTCGTACCTACGAGCAGTACTTC. The complete variable domain, with remaining parts taken from reference TRBV18 and TRBJ2-7, reads NAGVMQNPRHLVRRRGQEARLRCSPMKGHSHVYWYRQLPEEGLKFMVYLQKENIIDESGMPKERFSAEFPKEGPSILRIQQVVRGDSAAYFCASSPPGRTYEQYFGPGTRLTVT.